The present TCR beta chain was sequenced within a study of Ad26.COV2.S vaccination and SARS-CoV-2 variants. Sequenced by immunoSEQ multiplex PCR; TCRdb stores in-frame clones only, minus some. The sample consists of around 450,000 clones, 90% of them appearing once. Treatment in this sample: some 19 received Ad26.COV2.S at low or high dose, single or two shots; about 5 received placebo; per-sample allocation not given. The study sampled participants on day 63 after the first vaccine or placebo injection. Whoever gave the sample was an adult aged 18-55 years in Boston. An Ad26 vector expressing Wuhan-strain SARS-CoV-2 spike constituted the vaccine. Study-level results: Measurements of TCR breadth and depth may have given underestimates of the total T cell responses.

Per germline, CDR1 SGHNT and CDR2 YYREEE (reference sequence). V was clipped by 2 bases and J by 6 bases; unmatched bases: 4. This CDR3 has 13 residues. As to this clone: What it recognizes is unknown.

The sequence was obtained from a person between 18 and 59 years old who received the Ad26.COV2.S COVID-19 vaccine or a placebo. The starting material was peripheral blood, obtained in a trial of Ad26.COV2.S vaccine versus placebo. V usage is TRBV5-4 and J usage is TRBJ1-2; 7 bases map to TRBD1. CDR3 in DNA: TGTGCCAGCAGCTTTCAGGGGGGGAATGGCTACACCTTC. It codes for CASSFQGGNGYTF.